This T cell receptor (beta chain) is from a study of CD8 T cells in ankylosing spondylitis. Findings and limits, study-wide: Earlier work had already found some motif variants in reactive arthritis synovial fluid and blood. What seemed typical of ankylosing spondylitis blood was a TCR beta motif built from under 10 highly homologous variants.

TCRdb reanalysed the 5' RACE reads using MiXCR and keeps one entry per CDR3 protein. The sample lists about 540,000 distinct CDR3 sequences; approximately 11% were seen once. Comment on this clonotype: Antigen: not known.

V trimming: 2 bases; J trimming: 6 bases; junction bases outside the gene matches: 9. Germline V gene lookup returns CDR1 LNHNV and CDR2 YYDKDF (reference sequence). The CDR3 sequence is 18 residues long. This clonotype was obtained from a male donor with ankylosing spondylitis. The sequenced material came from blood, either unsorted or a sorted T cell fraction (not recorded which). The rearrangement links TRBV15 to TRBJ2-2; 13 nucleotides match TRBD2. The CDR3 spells CATSRFSGLAGESGELFF. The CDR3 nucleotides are TGTGCCACCAGCAGATTCTCCGGACTAGCGGGAGAGTCCGGGGAGCTGTTTTTT.